These T cell receptor beta chains were read from a single sample in a study of response to subunit inactivated influenza vaccine. MiXCR, run by TCRdb on the RT-PCR reads, gives a single entry per CDR3 protein. In the table there are about 520,000 distinct CDR3 sequences, approximately 9.9% of which are singletons. Sample: PBMCs from blood, taken 45 days after vaccination. All receptors come from a man over 45 who received an inactivated influenza vaccine. CDR3s include the opening cysteine and the closing phenylalanine or tryptophan. Each record gives: D gene, V gene, clone size, J gene, CDR3 DNA, CDR3 protein. D genes are given only for firm matches. Expanded clones are given a class, and other clones once, few, many or no size at all.

>-|TRBV5-1|few|TRBJ1-1
TGCGCCAGCAGCGGCGCCCCCGGTAACACTGAAGCTTTCTTT
CASSGAPGNTEAFF
>TRBD2|TRBV9|-|TRBJ2-3
TGTGCCAGCAACGGAGTGCCGTTAGCGGGGGGGTTCGAGGCAGATACGCAGTATTTT
CASNGVPLAGGFEADTQYF
>-|TRBV20-1|many|TRBJ1-1
TGCTCAAACCGAGGGGGGATTGGAACTGAAGCTTTCTTT
CSNRGGIGTEAFF
>TRBD1|TRBV11-2|-|TRBJ2-5
TGTGCCAGCAGCTTATTTGGGCCGGGGCAGGGGGCGCTCCGGGAGACCCAGTACTTC
CASSLFGPGQGALRETQYF
>TRBD1|TRBV20-1|few|TRBJ1-2
TGCAGTGCTACCTCTGGAGGCGGGACAGGGGATGGCTACACCTTC
CSATSGGGTGDGYTF
>-|TRBV5-6|few|TRBJ1-4
TGTGCCAGCTCCAACCCCCCAACTAATGAAAAACTGTTTTTT
CASSNPPTNEKLFF
>-|TRBV4-3|few|TRBJ2-7
TGCGCCAGCAGCCGCGGAAAGGGTTACGAGCAGTACTTC
CASSRGKGYEQYF
>-|TRBV7-9|-|TRBJ2-5
TGTGCCAGCAGCATCGGACACATTCGAGAGACCCAGTACTTC
CASSIGHIRETQYF
>TRBD2|TRBV5-1|few|TRBJ2-3
TGCGCCAGCAGCGCTGGACTAGGGATCACAGATACGCAGTATTTT
CASSAGLGITDTQYF
>-|TRBV7-2|-|TRBJ2-7
TGTGCCAGCAGCGCTACGTGGTTTCCCTACGAGCAGTACTTC
CASSATWFPYEQYF
>-|TRBV4-2|few|TRBJ1-2
TGTGCCAGCAGCCAGGCAGGAGGGCGCAGGTCTTTAAACGTCGGCTACACCTTC
CASSQAGGRRSLNVGYTF
>-|TRBV5-1|many|TRBJ1-4
TGCGCCAGCAGCTTGGCATCAGCAACTAATGAAAAACTGTTTTTT
CASSLASATNEKLFF
>-|TRBV5-1|many|TRBJ2-5
TGCGCCAGCAGCGTCGCAGGGATAGGAGAGACCCAGTACTTC
CASSVAGIGETQYF
>-|TRBV27|few|TRBJ1-1
TGTGCCAGCAGACTCAGGAGGGACACTGAAGCTTTCTTT
CASRLRRDTEAFF
>-|TRBV5-1|many|TRBJ2-2
TGCGCCAGCGCCAGAGGAAACACCGGGGAGCTGTTTTTT
CASARGNTGELFF
>TRBD1|TRBV20-1|-|TRBJ1-5
TGCAGTGCTAGAGTCAGGGGGCATCAGCCCCAGCATTTT
CSARVRGHQPQHF
>-|TRBV20-1|many|TRBJ2-7
TGCAGTGCTAGTATTGGGGGGAAGGGCTCCTACGAGCAGTACTTC
CSASIGGKGSYEQYF
>TRBD1|TRBV10-3|many|TRBJ1-6
TGTGCCATCAGGGGACAGGGAACTGGCAATTCACCCCTCCACTTT
CAIRGQGTGNSPLHF
>-|TRBV10-3|few|TRBJ2-7
TGTGCCATCATGGCCGGCAGGGAGTTCCGTTACGAGCAGTACTTC
CAIMAGREFRYEQYF
>-|TRBV20-1|-|TRBJ1-4
TGCAGTGCTAGACCGACAGACCTCCGGGAGGGCAAACTGTTTTTT
CSARPTDLREGKLFF
>-|TRBV5-1|-|TRBJ1-2
TGCGCCAGCAGCAGCGCGGGGGGCGAATATGGCTACACCTTC
CASSSAGGEYGYTF
>-|TRBV6-4|-|TRBJ2-1
TGTGCCAGCAGTCACACGGGACAAGGGACTACCCGTAACTACAATGAGCAGTTCTTC
CASSHTGQGTTRNYNEQFF
>-|TRBV4-1|few|TRBJ2-3
TGCGCCAGCAGCCCCTCCCAGGGGGGCGGCACAGATACGCAGTATTTT
CASSPSQGGGTDTQYF
>-|TRBV5-6|-|TRBJ2-5
TGTGCCAGCAGCTTGGGTTGGTACCAGGAGACCCAGTACTTC
CASSLGWYQETQYF
>-|TRBV20-1|few|TRBJ1-2
TGCAGTGCCTTTCGTTACGCCGGTGGCTACACCTTC
CSAFRYAGGYTF
>-|TRBV12-3/TRBV12-4|-|TRBJ2-1
TGTGCCAGCAGTTTCGAGGGTGGTATCGGGCAGTTCTTC
CASSFEGGIGQFF
>-|TRBV6-2/TRBV6-3|many|TRBJ2-7
TGTGCCAGCAGTCTCGTGAAGTGGGACGAGCAGTACTTC
CASSLVKWDEQYF
>-|TRBV7-3|-|TRBJ2-1
TGTGCCAGCAGCTCCCGACACCTCAATGAGCAGTTCTTC
CASSSRHLNEQFF
>-|TRBV3-1|-|TRBJ1-3
TGTGCCAGCAGCCAAGCGGCCTCTGGAAACACCATATATTTT
CASSQAASGNTIYF
>-|TRBV20-1|few|TRBJ2-7
TGCAGTGCCCACCGGGACTCCAAGGCCTACGAGCAGTACTTC
CSAHRDSKAYEQYF
>TRBD2|TRBV7-2|-|TRBJ2-1
TGTGCCAGCAGCTTAGTCGGGAGGGGCCATATGAATGAGCAGTTCTTC
CASSLVGRGHMNEQFF
>-|TRBV29-1|-|TRBJ1-4
TGCAGCGTTTCTGACAGCCCTAATGAAAAACTGTTTTTT
CSVSDSPNEKLFF
>-|TRBV5-1|-|TRBJ2-3
TGCGCCAGCAGCCCACGCCTCCAGGGGGATACGCAGTATTTT
CASSPRLQGDTQYF
>-|TRBV20-1|many|TRBJ2-2
TGCAGTGCTCCCGAACGTGGGACCACCGGGGAGCTGTTTTTT
CSAPERGTTGELFF
>TRBD2|TRBV5-1|many|TRBJ2-1
TGCGCCAGCAGCTTCCTAGCGGGGGATGTGGGTGAGCAGTTCTTC
CASSFLAGDVGEQFF
>-|TRBV2|-|TRBJ2-5
TGTGCCAGCACCGACCCAGGGCAAGAGACCCAGTACTTC
CASTDPGQETQYF
>-|TRBV20-1|-|TRBJ1-2
TGCAGTGCTAGAAACAGCGACTATGGCTACACCTTC
CSARNSDYGYTF
>-|TRBV10-3|few|TRBJ1-4
TGTGCCATCGGGGGAGGGAAGAATGAAAAACTGTTTTTT
CAIGGGKNEKLFF
>-|TRBV7-2|-|TRBJ1-1
TGTGCCAGCAGCGCCGGGACACATCTGGGGTGGACTGAAGCTTTCTTT
CASSAGTHLGWTEAFF
>-|TRBV7-6|few|TRBJ2-1
TGTGCCAGCAGCGCACGGACTAAGGGTGAGCAGTTCTTC
CASSARTKGEQFF